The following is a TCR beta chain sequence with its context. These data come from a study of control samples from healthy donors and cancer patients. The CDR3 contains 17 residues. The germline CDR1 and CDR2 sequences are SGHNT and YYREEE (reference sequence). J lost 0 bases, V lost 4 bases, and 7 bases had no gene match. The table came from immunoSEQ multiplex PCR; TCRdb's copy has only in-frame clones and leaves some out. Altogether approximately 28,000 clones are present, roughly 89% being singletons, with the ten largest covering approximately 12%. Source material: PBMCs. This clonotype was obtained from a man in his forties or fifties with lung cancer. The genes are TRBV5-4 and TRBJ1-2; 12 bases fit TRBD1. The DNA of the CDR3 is TGTGCCAGCAGCGTACCGGGACAGGGGGCTGCTAACTATGGCTACACCTTC. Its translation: CASSVPGQGAANYGYTF.